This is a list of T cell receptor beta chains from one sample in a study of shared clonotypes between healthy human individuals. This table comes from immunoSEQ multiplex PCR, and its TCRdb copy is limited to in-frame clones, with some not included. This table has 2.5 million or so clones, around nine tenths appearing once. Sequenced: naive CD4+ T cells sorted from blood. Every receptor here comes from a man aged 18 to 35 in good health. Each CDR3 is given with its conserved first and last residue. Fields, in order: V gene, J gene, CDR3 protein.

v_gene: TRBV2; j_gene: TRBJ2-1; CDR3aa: CASSGTGGNEQFF
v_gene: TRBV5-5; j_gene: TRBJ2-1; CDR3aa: CASSLAPGQNEQFF
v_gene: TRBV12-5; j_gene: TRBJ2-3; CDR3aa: CASGLSGGTDTQYF
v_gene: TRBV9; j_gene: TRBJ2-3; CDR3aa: CASSVGASGSTSTDTQYF
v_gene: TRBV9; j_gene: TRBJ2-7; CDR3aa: CASSEGLADLSLPYEQYF
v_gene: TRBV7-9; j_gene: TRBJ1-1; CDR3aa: CASSLKGGAPEAFF
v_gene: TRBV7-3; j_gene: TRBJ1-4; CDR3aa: CASSLIPVGQGASADEKLFF
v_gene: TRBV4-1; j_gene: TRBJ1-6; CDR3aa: CASSQEGSGPLHF
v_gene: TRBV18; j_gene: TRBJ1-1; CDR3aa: CASSSAGRTEAFF
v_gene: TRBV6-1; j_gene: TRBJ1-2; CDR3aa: CASSEAVSYYGYTF
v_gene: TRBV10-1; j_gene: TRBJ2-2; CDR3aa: CASSAYNTGELFF
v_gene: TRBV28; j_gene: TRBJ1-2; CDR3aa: CASTPWGGFYGYTF
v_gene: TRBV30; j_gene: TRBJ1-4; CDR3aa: CAWSPGQGEYEKLFF
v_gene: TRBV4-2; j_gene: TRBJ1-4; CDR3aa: CASSLDRSGEKLFF
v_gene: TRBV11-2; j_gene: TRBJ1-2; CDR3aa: CASRGGSDTHGYTF
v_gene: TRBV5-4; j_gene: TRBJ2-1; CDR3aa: CASSLAKRDEQFF
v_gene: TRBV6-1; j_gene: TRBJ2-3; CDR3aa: CASSEPSFTDTQYF
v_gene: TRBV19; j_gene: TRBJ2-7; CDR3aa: CASSGGTPYEQYF
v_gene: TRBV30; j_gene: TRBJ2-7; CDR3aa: CAWSVLDRSYEQYF
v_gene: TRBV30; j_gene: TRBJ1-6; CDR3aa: CAWSGRAGANSPLHF
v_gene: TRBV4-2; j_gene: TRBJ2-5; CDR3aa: CASSQVSSGGARETQYF
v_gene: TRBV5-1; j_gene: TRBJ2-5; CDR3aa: CASSLAPGTQETQYF
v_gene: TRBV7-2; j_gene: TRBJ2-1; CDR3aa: CASSPLGSYNEQFF
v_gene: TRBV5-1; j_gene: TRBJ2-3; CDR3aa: CASSYQGADTQYF
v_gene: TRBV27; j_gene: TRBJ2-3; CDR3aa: CASSLAVGGGSTDTQYF